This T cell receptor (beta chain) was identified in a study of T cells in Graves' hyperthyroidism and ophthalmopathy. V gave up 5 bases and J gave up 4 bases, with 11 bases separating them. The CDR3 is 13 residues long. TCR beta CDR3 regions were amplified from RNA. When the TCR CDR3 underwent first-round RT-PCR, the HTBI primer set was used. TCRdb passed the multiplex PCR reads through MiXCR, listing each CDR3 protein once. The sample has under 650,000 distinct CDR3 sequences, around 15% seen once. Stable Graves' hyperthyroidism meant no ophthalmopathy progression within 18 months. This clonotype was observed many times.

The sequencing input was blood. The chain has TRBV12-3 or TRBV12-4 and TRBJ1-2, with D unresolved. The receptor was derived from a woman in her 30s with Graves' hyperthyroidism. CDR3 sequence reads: CASSPRGGYGYTF. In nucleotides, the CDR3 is TGTGCCAGCAGTCCCCGGGGAGGCTATGGCTACACCTTC.